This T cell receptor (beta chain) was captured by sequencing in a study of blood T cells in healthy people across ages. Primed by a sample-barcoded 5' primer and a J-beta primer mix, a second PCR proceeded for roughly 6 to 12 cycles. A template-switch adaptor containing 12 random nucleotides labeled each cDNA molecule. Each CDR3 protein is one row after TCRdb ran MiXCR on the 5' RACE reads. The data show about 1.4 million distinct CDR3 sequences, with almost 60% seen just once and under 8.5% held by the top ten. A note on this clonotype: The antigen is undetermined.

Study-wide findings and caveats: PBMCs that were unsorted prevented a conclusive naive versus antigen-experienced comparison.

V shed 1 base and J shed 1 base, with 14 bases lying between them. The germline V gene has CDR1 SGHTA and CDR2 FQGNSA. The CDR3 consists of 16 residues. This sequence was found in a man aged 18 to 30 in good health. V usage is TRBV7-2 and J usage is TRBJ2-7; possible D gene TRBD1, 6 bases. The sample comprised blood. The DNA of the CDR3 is TGTGCCAGCAGCTTAGAGGGGGTGGGTCGTTCCTACGAGCAGTACTTC. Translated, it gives CASSLEGVGRSYEQYF.